This is a list of T cell receptor beta chains from one sample in a study of metastatic and nonmetastatic thyroid tumors. Using MiXCR, TCRdb reanalyzed the PCR reads. Here the sample spans tens of thousands of clones, over 12% being singletons. The sample taken for sequencing was blood. These receptors came from a male donor with papillary thyroid cancer or a benign thyroid nodule (not recorded which). Some clones in this sample may be carry-over from other donors' samples. CDR3s include the opening cysteine and the closing phenylalanine or tryptophan. The order of the fields is J gene, V gene, D gene, clone size, CDR3 DNA, CDR3 protein. The D gene is left open where the match is weak. Size tells how often a clone was seen (once, few, many) or the class of an expanded clone, and some rows leave it out.

TRBJ1-5 TRBV28 - many TGTGCCAGCAGTTCCTATGGGCAGGGTAGGGAGCCCCAGCATTTT CASSSYGQGREPQHF
TRBJ1-1 TRBV25-1 - many TGTGCCAGCATCAAGGGAACGAACACTGAAGCTTTCTTT CASIKGTNTEAFF
TRBJ2-1 TRBV11-2 - - TGTGCCAGCAGCTTAGTGTCATGGATCTCCTACAATGAGCAGTTCTTC CASSLVSWISYNEQFF
TRBJ1-5 TRBV6-2/TRBV6-3 - many TGTGCCAGCAGTTTCCCCGGGGGAATGGCGAATCAGCCCCAGCATTTT CASSFPGGMANQPQHF
TRBJ2-7 TRBV19 - many TGTGCCAGTAGTAGGCCCGACAGTTACGAGCAGTACTTC CASSRPDSYEQYF
TRBJ2-2 TRBV3-1 - many TGTGCCAGCAGCCGTAAGTGGGGACCCGCAAACACCGGGGAGCTGTTTTTT CASSRKWGPANTGELFF
TRBJ2-6 TRBV9 TRBD1 many TGTGCCAGCAGCATCCGGGACAGGAGCTCTGGGGCCAACGTCCTGACTTTC CASSIRDRSSGANVLTF
TRBJ1-4 TRBV18 TRBD1 many TGTGCCAGCTCACCACAGGGGGCGCTTTTTAATGAAAAACTGTTTTTT CASSPQGALFNEKLFF
TRBJ1-2 TRBV9 - many TGTGCCAGCAGCGTAGTGGACAGTAATAACTATGGCTACACCTTC CASSVVDSNNYGYTF
TRBJ1-5 TRBV19 TRBD1 many TGTGCCAGTAGCCGCGGACAGGGTAACCGGCCCCAGCATTTT CASSRGQGNRPQHF
TRBJ2-3 TRBV30 - many TGTGCCTGGAGTAGGGCCCTCGGGGATACGCAGTATTTT CAWSRALGDTQYF
TRBJ2-3 TRBV20-1 TRBD2 many TGCAGTGCTAGAGAAGAGACTAGCTTATTCACAGATACGCAGTATTTT CSAREETSLFTDTQYF
TRBJ2-1 TRBV2 TRBD2 many TGTGCCAGCAGGTCGCGGGAGGAGGACAATGAGCAGTTCTTC CASRSREEDNEQFF
TRBJ2-1 TRBV7-9 - many TGTGCCAGCAGCTTAGCCACCTACAATGAGCAGTTCTTC CASSLATYNEQFF
TRBJ1-2 TRBV19 - many TGTGCCACCTCAGAACAGGGACGATATGGCTACACCTTC CATSEQGRYGYTF
TRBJ1-4 TRBV15 TRBD1 many TGTGCCACCAGCACCAGGACAGGGGCCGATGAAAAACTGTTTTTT CATSTRTGADEKLFF
TRBJ1-1 TRBV6-1 - many TGTGCCAGCAGGCGTAATCTGAACACTGAAGCTTTCTTT CASRRNLNTEAFF
TRBJ2-7 TRBV5-1 TRBD2 - TGCGCCAGCAGACCTGATGGGCGGGAGAGCTACGAGCATTACTTC CASRPDGRESYEHYF
TRBJ2-1 TRBV19 TRBD2 many TGTGCCAGTACCCCAATAGCGGGAAGGGATGAGCAGTTCTTC CASTPIAGRDEQFF
TRBJ1-1 TRBV2 - many TGTGCCAGCAGTGATAGTGCTGAAGCTTTCTTT CASSDSAEAFF
TRBJ2-1 TRBV25-1 - - TGTGCCAGCAGTGAATATCTGGGGTCCCAAGCTGAATCCACTACTAATGAGCAGTTCTTC CASSEYLGSQAESTTNEQFF
TRBJ2-5 TRBV7-8 - many TGTGCCAGCAGCCAGGACTATCGGGAATCAGAGACCCAGTACTTC CASSQDYRESETQYF
TRBJ1-2 TRBV7-2 - many TGTGCCAGCAGCTCGTACATATCTCGGGGCTACACCTTC CASSSYISRGYTF
TRBJ1-3 TRBV30 - many TGTGCCTGGACGGGGAGCGGCGAAAACACCATATATTTT CAWTGSGENTIYF
TRBJ1-6 TRBV6-2/TRBV6-3 - many TGTGCCAGCCTGGGGGGCTCCTATAATTCACCCCTCCACTTT CASLGGSYNSPLHF
TRBJ2-1 TRBV9 - many TGTGCCAGCAGCGTCCAAGGGGCGGCTGAGCAGTTCTTC CASSVQGAAEQFF
TRBJ2-7 TRBV5-1 - many TGCGCCAGCAGCACTTTGACAGATACCTACGAGCAGTACTTC CASSTLTDTYEQYF
TRBJ1-2 TRBV7-2 - - TGTGCCAGCAGCGTAGAGGGGGGCTATGTCTACACCTTC CASSVEGGYVYTF
TRBJ1-1 TRBV5-1 - - TGCGCCAGCAGCTTGGAAGGGTTTGGCACTGAAGCTTTCTTT CASSLEGFGTEAFF
TRBJ1-6 TRBV27 - - TGTGCCAGCAGTGAACAGGATTCACCCCTCCACTTT CASSEQDSPLHF
TRBJ2-2 TRBV3-1 TRBD1 few TGTGCCAGCAGCCGCACCCGGGACAGGGGGCTCGGCGGGGAGCTGTTTTTT CASSRTRDRGLGGELFF
TRBJ2-3 TRBV7-3 - many TGTGCCAGCAGCTTAATGGGGGCGACGGGCACAGATACGCAGTATTTT CASSLMGATGTDTQYF
TRBJ2-2 TRBV28 - many TGTGCCAGCAGCCCGGGGGACACGAACACCGGGGAGCTGTTTTTT CASSPGDTNTGELFF
TRBJ2-6 TRBV20-1 - many TGCAGTGCTAGAATAGTCTCTGGGGCCAACGTCCTGACTTTC CSARIVSGANVLTF
TRBJ2-3 TRBV25-1 TRBD2 many TGTGCCAGCAGTGGAGCGGGAGCTTTAAATACGCAGTATTTT CASSGAGALNTQYF
TRBJ2-7 TRBV27 - many TGTGCCAGCGGCCAAGACCGCTTTTCCTACGAGCAGTACTTC CASGQDRFSYEQYF
TRBJ2-1 TRBV6-6 - many TGTGCCAGCAGTTACTCGATTAGCGACCACTACAATGAGCAGTTCTTC CASSYSISDHYNEQFF
TRBJ2-7 TRBV27 - medium-sized TGTGCCAGCAGTCCCGATCGGGCTAACTCCTACGAGCAGTACTTC CASSPDRANSYEQYF
TRBJ1-2 TRBV19 - many TGTGCCAGTACCCAACAGATAAACTATGGCTACACCTTC CASTQQINYGYTF
TRBJ1-3 TRBV13 - many TGTGCCAGCAGCTTAGGCGCAGGGGCTGGAAACACCATATATTTT CASSLGAGAGNTIYF
TRBJ2-7 TRBV18 - once TGCTGCCAGCTCCCAGGTGGGCCCTACTCCTACGAGCAGTACTTC CCQLPGGPYSYEQYF
TRBJ2-3 TRBV4-3 - many TGCGCCAGCAGCTGGGGATCTCCGGGGACAGATACGCAGTATTTT CASSWGSPGTDTQYF
TRBJ2-7 TRBV6-1 - few TGTGCCAGCCAACTAGACCACGAGCAGTACTTC CASQLDHEQYF
TRBJ2-3 TRBV6-4 - - TGTGCCAGCAGTGACGGGGGGCTTAGCACAGATACGCAGTATTTT CASSDGGLSTDTQYF
TRBJ2-7 TRBV7-2 TRBD2 - TGTGCCATCAGCCCCGGACTAGCGGACTACGGGCAGTACTTC CAISPGLADYGQYF
TRBJ1-2 TRBV12-3/TRBV12-4 TRBD1 many TGTGCCAGCACCCCAGGGGGCGGGTATGGCTACACCTTC CASTPGGGYGYTF
TRBJ2-2 TRBV6-4 TRBD2 - TGTGCCAGCAGTCGACCGGGACTAGCGCGAGGCCCAAACCCCGGGGAGCTGTTTTTT CASSRPGLARGPNPGELFF
TRBJ2-6 TRBV11-2 TRBD1 many TGTGCCAGCAGGACGGACAGGGTACAGTCTGGGGCCAACGTCCTGACTTTC CASRTDRVQSGANVLTF
TRBJ1-6 TRBV5-1 - - TGCGCCAGCAGCTTGGGGCAGGGGAATTCACCACTCCAATTT CASSLGQGNSPLQF
TRBJ2-5 TRBV9 - many TGTGCCAGCAGCCCGCTAAGACGGGGGAGGGAGACCCAGTACTTC CASSPLRRGRETQYF
TRBJ1-6 TRBV5-1 - many TGCGCCAGCAGCTTGGGAGTAGGCAGGAATTCACCCCTCCACTTT CASSLGVGRNSPLHF
TRBJ1-1 TRBV7-9 - many TGTGCCAGCAGCTTAAGCAGTTACATGAACACTGAAGCTTTCTTT CASSLSSYMNTEAFF
TRBJ2-1 TRBV6-1 - - TGTGCCAGCAGTTTTTTAACGGGGTCCCACAATGAGCAGTTCTTC CASSFLTGSHNEQFF
TRBJ1-1 TRBV19 - - TGTGCCAGTAGTACCCCAGGGGAAGGGAACACTGAAGCTTTCTTT CASSTPGEGNTEAFF
TRBJ2-7 TRBV18 - many TGTGCCAGCTCATCGTATAGCGGCTACGAGCAGTACTTC CASSSYSGYEQYF
TRBJ2-2 TRBV11-3 - many TGTGCCAGCAGCTTAGAAGGAAATACCGGGGAGCTGTTTTTT CASSLEGNTGELFF
TRBJ1-4 TRBV29-1 - many TGCAGCGTTGGTAACGCTGCAGATGAAAAACTGTTTTTT CSVGNAADEKLFF
TRBJ2-3 TRBV5-1 TRBD2 many TGCGCCAGCGGACTAGCGGGAGAGAGCACAGATACGCAGTATTTT CASGLAGESTDTQYF
TRBJ2-6 TRBV9 - many TGTGCCAGCAGCGTACTAGACTCTGGGGCCAACGTCCTGACTTTC CASSVLDSGANVLTF